These T cell receptor beta chains were read from a single sample in a study of patients and donors after allogeneic stem cell transplantation. TCRdb reprocessed the RT-PCR reads with MiXCR, giving one entry per CDR3 protein. The table shows approximately 57,000 distinct CDR3 sequences, with more than 10% occurring only once. Sequences were obtained from blood, either unsorted or a sorted T cell fraction (not recorded which). These receptors were collected from a human donor who was either an allogeneic HSCT recipient or a stem cell or donor lymphocyte infusion donor (not recorded which). It is not recorded whose cells these are; they may come from a transplant donor. Both conserved end residues are part of each CDR3. The order of the fields is CDR3 length, clone size, D gene, V gene, J gene, CDR3 protein, CDR3 DNA. The D gene is left open where the match is weak. A row's size may be missing; if present it is once, few, many or a size class.

CDR3 length: 15; clone size: -; D gene: TRBD1; V gene: TRBV29-1; J gene: TRBJ1-5; CDR3 protein: CSVHRGRRSNQPQHF; CDR3 DNA: TGCAGCGTTCACAGGGGGCGCAGAAGCAATCAGCCCCAGCATTTT
CDR3 length: 19; clone size: few; D gene: TRBD1; V gene: TRBV9; J gene: TRBJ2-6; CDR3 protein: CASSVAGTGLLPGANVLTF; CDR3 DNA: TGTGCCAGCAGCGTAGCTGGGACAGGGCTTTTACCTGGGGCCAACGTCCTGACTTTC
CDR3 length: 14; clone size: few; D gene: -; V gene: TRBV18; J gene: TRBJ1-5; CDR3 protein: CASSPLGSNQPQHF; CDR3 DNA: TGTGCCAGCTCACCACTTGGGAGCAATCAGCCCCAGCATTTT
CDR3 length: 14; clone size: few; D gene: -; V gene: TRBV29-1; J gene: TRBJ2-5; CDR3 protein: CSVARTAFQGTQYF; CDR3 DNA: TGCAGCGTTGCCCGGACAGCGTTTCAAGGGACCCAGTACTTC
CDR3 length: 19; clone size: once; D gene: TRBD2; V gene: TRBV6-6; J gene: TRBJ2-1; CDR3 protein: CASSYGLAGGITLYNEQFF; CDR3 DNA: TGTGCCAGCAGTTACGGACTAGCGGGAGGAATCACCTTATACAATGAGCAGTTCTTC
CDR3 length: 13; clone size: many; D gene: -; V gene: TRBV19; J gene: TRBJ1-6; CDR3 protein: CASTMTVNSPLHF; CDR3 DNA: TGTGCCAGTACTATGACAGTTAATTCACCCCTCCACTTT
CDR3 length: 13; clone size: few; D gene: -; V gene: TRBV7-2; J gene: TRBJ2-7; CDR3 protein: CASSPRGGYEQYF; CDR3 DNA: TGTGCCAGCAGCCCTAGGGGGGGCTACGAGCAGTACTTC
CDR3 length: 14; clone size: -; D gene: -; V gene: TRBV6-5; J gene: TRBJ2-5; CDR3 protein: CASSYRWGKETQYF; CDR3 DNA: TGTGCCAGCAGTTACCGGTGGGGGAAAGAGACCCAGTACTTC
CDR3 length: 15; clone size: few; D gene: TRBD2; V gene: TRBV7-9; J gene: TRBJ2-7; CDR3 protein: CASSLAVAGDYEQYF; CDR3 DNA: TGTGCCAGCAGCTTAGCGGTAGCGGGAGACTACGAGCAGTACTTC
CDR3 length: 15; clone size: few; D gene: TRBD1; V gene: TRBV12-3/TRBV12-4; J gene: TRBJ2-7; CDR3 protein: CASSLEDRVGGEQYF; CDR3 DNA: TGTGCCAGCAGTTTAGAGGACAGGGTAGGGGGCGAGCAGTACTTC
CDR3 length: 13; clone size: few; D gene: -; V gene: TRBV20-1; J gene: TRBJ1-1; CDR3 protein: CSARGQVNTEAFF; CDR3 DNA: TGCAGTGCTAGAGGCCAGGTGAACACTGAAGCTTTCTTT
CDR3 length: 13; clone size: -; D gene: -; V gene: TRBV20-1; J gene: TRBJ2-7; CDR3 protein: CSARTGSDYEQYF; CDR3 DNA: TGCAGTGCTAGAACCGGGAGCGACTACGAGCAGTACTTC
CDR3 length: 14; clone size: many; D gene: TRBD1; V gene: TRBV4-2; J gene: TRBJ2-5; CDR3 protein: CASSPWTGGETQYF; CDR3 DNA: TGTGCCAGCAGCCCCTGGACAGGGGGGGAGACCCAGTACTTC
CDR3 length: 15; clone size: many; D gene: TRBD1; V gene: TRBV27; J gene: TRBJ2-2; CDR3 protein: CASTKRGPNTGELFF; CDR3 DNA: TGTGCCAGCACCAAAAGGGGGCCCAACACCGGGGAGCTGTTTTTT
CDR3 length: 13; clone size: -; D gene: TRBD1; V gene: TRBV29-1; J gene: TRBJ2-5; CDR3 protein: CSVQQGYQETQYF; CDR3 DNA: TGCAGCGTTCAACAGGGGTACCAAGAGACCCAGTACTTC
CDR3 length: 14; clone size: many; D gene: -; V gene: TRBV5-1; J gene: TRBJ1-5; CDR3 protein: CASSLEGLNQPQHF; CDR3 DNA: TGCGCCAGCAGCTTGGAAGGGCTTAATCAGCCCCAGCATTTT
CDR3 length: 12; clone size: many; D gene: -; V gene: TRBV5-1; J gene: TRBJ1-1; CDR3 protein: CASSLGSNEAFF; CDR3 DNA: TGCGCCAGCAGCTTGGGGTCGAATGAAGCTTTCTTT
CDR3 length: 15; clone size: few; D gene: -; V gene: TRBV4-2; J gene: TRBJ2-7; CDR3 protein: CASSQYLSGSYEQYF; CDR3 DNA: TGTGCCAGCAGCCAATACTTGTCAGGGAGTTACGAGCAGTACTTC
CDR3 length: 15; clone size: many; D gene: -; V gene: TRBV12-3/TRBV12-4; J gene: TRBJ2-5; CDR3 protein: CASSSPRAEEETQYF; CDR3 DNA: TGTGCCAGCAGCTCCCCCCGGGCAGAGGAAGAGACCCAGTACTTC
CDR3 length: 14; clone size: -; D gene: TRBD1; V gene: TRBV7-6; J gene: TRBJ1-1; CDR3 protein: CASSFGQGGTEAFF; CDR3 DNA: TGTGCCAGCAGCTTCGGACAGGGGGGCACTGAAGCTTTCTTT
CDR3 length: 17; clone size: few; D gene: TRBD2; V gene: TRBV13; J gene: TRBJ2-2; CDR3 protein: CASSLQLAGASTGELFF; CDR3 DNA: TGTGCCAGCAGCCTTCAGCTAGCGGGGGCTAGCACCGGGGAGCTGTTTTTT
CDR3 length: 14; clone size: few; D gene: -; V gene: TRBV12-3/TRBV12-4; J gene: TRBJ2-5; CDR3 protein: CASSLNLGGETQYF; CDR3 DNA: TGTGCCAGCAGTTTAAACTTAGGGGGAGAGACCCAGTACTTC
CDR3 length: 14; clone size: -; D gene: -; V gene: TRBV20-1; J gene: TRBJ2-7; CDR3 protein: CSARKLLLSYEQYF; CDR3 DNA: TGCAGCGCTAGGAAGCTGCTGCTCTCCTACGAGCAGTACTTC
CDR3 length: 11; clone size: many; D gene: -; V gene: TRBV27; J gene: TRBJ2-2; CDR3 protein: CASSLTGELFF; CDR3 DNA: TGTGCCAGCAGTTTGACCGGGGAGCTGTTTTTT
CDR3 length: 12; clone size: many; D gene: -; V gene: TRBV7-8; J gene: TRBJ1-4; CDR3 protein: CASSLDNEKLFF; CDR3 DNA: TGTGCCAGCAGCTTAGACAATGAAAAACTGTTTTTT
CDR3 length: 15; clone size: many; D gene: -; V gene: TRBV14; J gene: TRBJ1-2; CDR3 protein: CASSQDFGRGRGYTF; CDR3 DNA: TGTGCCAGCAGCCAAGATTTCGGCAGGGGAAGGGGCTACACCTTC
CDR3 length: 20; clone size: -; D gene: -; V gene: TRBV6-6; J gene: TRBJ2-7; CDR3 protein: CASRALTGHETPRGIYEQYF; CDR3 DNA: TGTGCCAGCAGGGCCTTGACGGGACACGAGACACCTCGAGGCATCTACGAGCAGTACTTC
CDR3 length: 18; clone size: -; D gene: -; V gene: TRBV12-3/TRBV12-4; J gene: TRBJ1-6; CDR3 protein: CASSSPPGLQGEDSPLHF; CDR3 DNA: TGTGCCAGCAGTTCCCCTCCGGGGTTACAGGGTGAAGATTCACCCCTCCACTTT
CDR3 length: 14; clone size: many; D gene: -; V gene: TRBV19; J gene: TRBJ1-2; CDR3 protein: CASSIGTTNYGYTF; CDR3 DNA: TGTGCCAGTAGTATTGGGACAACTAACTATGGCTACACCTTC
CDR3 length: 15; clone size: -; D gene: -; V gene: TRBV9; J gene: TRBJ2-2; CDR3 protein: CASSFRDTYTGELFF; CDR3 DNA: TGTGCCAGCAGCTTCCGGGACACTTACACCGGGGAGCTGTTTTTT
CDR3 length: 13; clone size: -; D gene: -; V gene: TRBV6-1; J gene: TRBJ2-7; CDR3 protein: CASSESESYEQYF; CDR3 DNA: TGTGCCAGCAGTGAATCTGAATCCTACGAGCAGTACTTC
CDR3 length: 13; clone size: few; D gene: -; V gene: TRBV9; J gene: TRBJ2-7; CDR3 protein: CASSEGEGGEQYF; CDR3 DNA: TGTGCCAGCAGCGAGGGGGAAGGAGGCGAGCAGTACTTC
CDR3 length: 14; clone size: few; D gene: TRBD1; V gene: TRBV9; J gene: TRBJ2-7; CDR3 protein: CASSVGTGPYEQYF; CDR3 DNA: TGTGCCAGCAGCGTAGGGACAGGGCCCTACGAGCAGTACTTC
CDR3 length: 16; clone size: -; D gene: TRBD2; V gene: TRBV5-4; J gene: TRBJ2-3; CDR3 protein: CASSEIGLAGEYTQYF; CDR3 DNA: TGTGCCAGCAGCGAAATTGGACTAGCGGGAGAATATACGCAGTATTTT
CDR3 length: 15; clone size: few; D gene: TRBD2; V gene: TRBV7-8; J gene: TRBJ2-1; CDR3 protein: CASSLGSSGGYEQFF; CDR3 DNA: TGTGCCAGCAGCTTAGGGTCTAGCGGAGGATATGAGCAGTTCTTC
CDR3 length: 16; clone size: many; D gene: -; V gene: TRBV6-5; J gene: TRBJ1-2; CDR3 protein: CASSYSSPTTGYGYTF; CDR3 DNA: TGTGCCAGCAGTTACTCGAGCCCTACAACGGGCTATGGCTACACCTTC
CDR3 length: 14; clone size: -; D gene: -; V gene: TRBV5-6; J gene: TRBJ2-4; CDR3 protein: CASSLKGAKNIQYF; CDR3 DNA: TGTGCCAGCAGCTTGAAGGGGGCCAAAAACATTCAGTACTTC
CDR3 length: 15; clone size: -; D gene: TRBD1; V gene: TRBV12-3/TRBV12-4; J gene: TRBJ2-2; CDR3 protein: CASSLGGLNTAELFF; CDR3 DNA: TGTGCCAGCAGCCTAGGGGGCCTAAACACCGCGGAGCTGTTTTTT
CDR3 length: 13; clone size: -; D gene: TRBD1; V gene: TRBV18; J gene: TRBJ1-6; CDR3 protein: CASSGTENSPLHF; CDR3 DNA: TGTGCCAGCTCCGGGACAGAGAATTCACCCCTCCACTTT
CDR3 length: 15; clone size: -; D gene: TRBD2; V gene: TRBV12-3/TRBV12-4; J gene: TRBJ2-7; CDR3 protein: CASSLGTRDLGEQYF; CDR3 DNA: TGTGCCAGCAGTTTAGGGACTAGGGATCTCGGCGAGCAGTACTTC
CDR3 length: 17; clone size: few; D gene: TRBD2; V gene: TRBV27; J gene: TRBJ2-3; CDR3 protein: CASSSLASGTLTDTQYF; CDR3 DNA: TGTGCCAGCAGTTCCCTTGCTAGCGGGACCCTCACAGATACGCAGTATTTT
CDR3 length: 16; clone size: many; D gene: -; V gene: TRBV27; J gene: TRBJ1-1; CDR3 protein: CASSLTWPAANTEAFF; CDR3 DNA: TGTGCCAGCAGCCTCACATGGCCCGCGGCGAACACTGAAGCTTTCTTT
CDR3 length: 15; clone size: many; D gene: TRBD2; V gene: TRBV20-1; J gene: TRBJ2-1; CDR3 protein: CSASPPLTSDDEQFF; CDR3 DNA: TGCAGTGCTAGTCCCCCCCTGACTAGCGACGATGAGCAGTTCTTC
CDR3 length: 16; clone size: many; D gene: -; V gene: TRBV7-8; J gene: TRBJ1-1; CDR3 protein: CASSAGQPRYNTEAFF; CDR3 DNA: TGTGCCAGCAGCGCCGGACAGCCGAGATATAACACTGAAGCTTTCTTT
CDR3 length: 17; clone size: -; D gene: -; V gene: TRBV11-3; J gene: TRBJ2-1; CDR3 protein: CASSLALGAGAWNEQFF; CDR3 DNA: TGTGCCAGCAGCTTAGCCCTGGGGGCGGGAGCTTGGAATGAGCAGTTCTTC
CDR3 length: 14; clone size: once; D gene: -; V gene: TRBV29-1; J gene: TRBJ2-7; CDR3 protein: CSVEGFEDTYEQYF; CDR3 DNA: TGCAGCGTTGAAGGGTTTGAGGATACCTACGAGCAGTACTTC
CDR3 length: 15; clone size: -; D gene: TRBD2; V gene: TRBV10-3; J gene: TRBJ2-1; CDR3 protein: CAISDLAGLYNEQFF; CDR3 DNA: TGTGCCATCAGTGACCTAGCGGGCCTATACAATGAGCAGTTCTTC
CDR3 length: 13; clone size: -; D gene: TRBD1; V gene: TRBV12-3/TRBV12-4; J gene: TRBJ2-2; CDR3 protein: CASATGHTGELFF; CDR3 DNA: TGTGCCAGCGCGACAGGGCACACCGGGGAGCTGTTTTTT
CDR3 length: 16; clone size: few; D gene: -; V gene: TRBV7-9; J gene: TRBJ2-7; CDR3 protein: CASSSVGGRFEDEQYF; CDR3 DNA: TGTGCCAGCAGCTCAGTGGGGGGCAGGTTCGAGGACGAGCAGTACTTC
CDR3 length: 15; clone size: few; D gene: TRBD2; V gene: TRBV10-3; J gene: TRBJ2-3; CDR3 protein: CAIGRLAGGEDTQYF; CDR3 DNA: TGTGCCATCGGAAGACTAGCGGGAGGGGAAGATACGCAGTATTTT